Each of the 18 T cell receptor beta chains below was sequenced from the same sample in a study of cytomegalovirus exposure and HLA in healthy donors. 60 Vbeta and 13 Jbeta primers were used in PCR. The protocol was immunoSEQ multiplex PCR, while the TCRdb copy is restricted to in-frame clones and leaves out a portion. This sample has 150,000 to 200,000 clones, with 80% to 90% found just once. Sequences were obtained from PBMCs. The receptors derive from a man in his late teens or twenties in good health and CMV-seropositive.

The rearrangement joins TRBV7-3 to TRBJ2-3, with TRBD2 matching over 9 bases. V gave up 5 bases and J gave up 0 bases; unmatched junction bases: 15. CDR1 and CDR2 from the germline V gene are SGHTA and FQGTGA. The CDR3 contains 19 residues. DNA of the CDR3: TGTGCCAGCAGCCGGTCAGCGGGGGGAATAAATACTAGCACAGATACGCAGTATTTT. This encodes CASSRSAGGINTSTDTQYF.

The chain combines TRBV6-1 with TRBJ2-7, with 8 nucleotides matching TRBD2. After removal of 2 bases from V and 2 bases from J, the junction contained 5 bases not matched to a gene. This CDR3 has 15 amino acids. The germline V gene has CDR1 MNHNS and CDR2 SASEGT. CDR3 in DNA: TGTGCCAGCAGTGAACCGGGTAGCGGGACCTACGAGCAGTACTTC. Encoded protein: CASSEPGSGTYEQYF.

J is TRBJ2-7 and V is TRBV19, with D possibly being TRBD1 (6 bases). V dropped 4 bases and J dropped 4 bases, with 8 bases sitting between them. This CDR3 spans 12 amino acids. The germline V gene encodes CDR1 LNHDA and CDR2 SQIVND (reference sequence). CDR3 bases: TGTGCCAGTAGTAGTGGACAGTACGAGCAGTACTTC. Translated: CASSSGQYEQYF.

The chain recombines TRBV4-1 with TRBJ2-2; TRBD1 might be the D (5 bases). The CDR3 runs 16 residues. Per the germline V gene, CDR1 is MGHRA and CDR2 is YSYEKL. The V gene lost 6 bases and the J gene lost 6 bases, with 20 bases spanning the gap. CDR3 sequence reads: CASSLGPNGSPGELFF. The CDR3 bases are TGCGCCAGCAGTCTGGGGCCCAATGGTAGCCCCGGGGAGCTGTTTTTT.

The rearrangement joins TRBV21-1 to TRBJ2-3; TRBD2 reflects the table's D call only, with no check against the DNA. TRBV21-1 is an annotated pseudogene. The CDR3 spans 20 residues. The CDR3 nucleotides read TGTGCCAGCAGCAAAGCTACTAGCGGGGGGACCTGGGGAAGCACAGATACGCAGTATTTT. Protein sequence: CASSKATSGGTWGSTDTQYF.

The chain employs TRBV19 and TRBJ2-5; the D gene is possibly TRBD1 (5 bases). The CDR3 sequence is 15 residues long. V was clipped by 8 bases and J by 3 bases, with 19 bases between them. Germline values: CDR1 LNHDA, CDR2 SQIVND (reference sequence). The CDR3 bases are TGTGCCAGTGGGGCGTTTGGGTACAAAAAAGAGACCCAGTACTTC. This encodes CASGAFGYKKETQYF.

This sequence joins TRBV5-4 and TRBJ2-2, with unresolved D. From germline, CDR1 is SGHNT and CDR2 YYREEE (reference sequence). V was clipped by 4 bases and J by 0 bases, with 13 bases between them. The CDR3 runs 16 residues. In DNA form, the CDR3 reads TGTGCCAGCAGCGAAACTGTAAACGCGAACACCGGGGAGCTGTTTTTT. Amino acids: CASSETVNANTGELFF.

V and J are TRBV9 and TRBJ2-2; 10 bases align to TRBD2. The CDR3 length is 20 residues. CDR1 SGDLS and CDR2 YYNGEE come from the germline V gene. The junction had 11 bases not matched to a gene; V was cut back by 0 bases and J by 0 bases. The CDR3 region has the DNA TGTGCCAGCAGCGTAGCTACCGGAAGGACTAGCGGCTCGAACACCGGGGAGCTGTTTTTT. This sequence encodes CASSVATGRTSGSNTGELFF.

The chain's CDR3 is CASSLDRNQPQHF. CDR3 in DNA: TGTGCCAGCAGCCTCGACAGGAATCAGCCCCAGCATTTT. The V and J genes are TRBV5-5 and TRBJ1-5, with D tentatively TRBD1 (6 bases). This CDR3 has 13 amino acids. Looked up from germline, CDR1 is SGHKS and CDR2 is YYEKEE (reference sequence). The germline V and J ends were trimmed by 4 bases and 4 bases, with 9 bases remaining between them. The variable domain in full, with the rest retrieved from reference TRBV5-5 and TRBJ1-5, is DAGVTQSPTHLIKTRGQQVTLRCSPISGHKSVSWYQQVLGQGPQFIFQYYEKEERGRGNFPDRFSARQFPNYSSELNVNALLLGDSALYLCASSLDRNQPQHFGDGTRLSIL.

The chain recombines TRBV2 with TRBJ1-1, with TRBD1 as a possible D gene (6 bases). Trimming took 6 bases from V and 4 from J, leaving 15 bases between them. Germline CDR1 is SNHLY and CDR2 is FYNNEI. This CDR3 contains 14 residues. CDR3 bases: TGTGCCAGCAGCCTACAGGGAAGGTCCACTGAAGCTTTCTTT. Protein product: CASSLQGRSTEAFF.

V and J are TRBV6-5 and TRBJ1-6; D gene uncertain. V lost 2 bases and J 7 bases, leaving 15 bases between the germline ends. Germline V gene lookup returns CDR1 MNHEY and CDR2 SVGAGI. The CDR3 is 16 amino acids. The DNA for the CDR3 is TGTGCCAGCAGTTACAGCCCCCCGACAATGAATTCACCCCTCCACTTT. It is translated as CASSYSPPTMNSPLHF.

The chain uses TRBV5-1 and TRBJ1-1, with D hard to call. Germline CDR1 reads SGHRS; CDR2 reads YFSETQ. Trimming left V 4 bases short and J 1 base short, with 11 bases between. There are 14 residues in the CDR3. CDR3 bases: TGCGCCAGCAGCCCACTACCCAAGAACACTGAAGCTTTCTTT. Its translation is CASSPLPKNTEAFF.

The chain carries TRBV19 and TRBJ1-1, with 7 bases that match TRBD1. Germline V gene lookup returns CDR1 LNHDA and CDR2 SQIVND (reference sequence). The V segment lost 4 bases and the J segment 5 bases; nucleotides outside the gene matches: 10. This CDR3 contains 15 residues. Written as DNA, the CDR3 is TGTGCCAGTAGTAGGTTGAAGGGGGCTAATACTGAAGCTTTCTTT. This sequence encodes CASSRLKGANTEAFF.

This clone appeared once. The J gene is TRBJ1-2, the V gene TRBV7-2, with 8 nucleotides matching TRBD1. Germline V gene sequence: CDR1 SGHTA, CDR2 FQGNSA. V lost 4 bases, J lost 4 bases, and 2 bases stayed unmatched. This CDR3 comprises 13 residues. The CDR3: CASSSGQGYGYTF. CDR3 coding DNA: TGTGCCAGCAGCTCCGGACAGGGCTATGGCTACACCTTC.

The chain combines TRBV11-3 with TRBJ2-3; 8 positions match TRBD2. The germline gives CDR1 SGHNT, CDR2 YENEEA. The CDR3 length is 15 residues. J lost 2 bases, V lost 1 base, and 2 bases had no gene match. The CDR3 loop reads CASSLGGGNTDTQYF. The DNA of the CDR3 is TGTGCCAGCAGCTTAGGCGGGGGGAACACAGATACGCAGTATTTT.

A few counts support this clone. The chain recombines TRBV5-1 with TRBJ1-1, with D possibly matching TRBD1 (5 bases). This CDR3 has 11 amino acids. V was clipped by 9 bases and J by 10 bases, with 16 bases between them. The germline gives CDR1 SGHRS, CDR2 YFSETQ. CDR3 region: CATNTGAGAFF. The DNA for the CDR3 is TGCGCCACCAACACAGGTGCAGGAGCTTTCTTT.

The chain joins TRBV7-3 to TRBJ1-2, with 10 bases fitting TRBD1. With 5 bases clipped from V and 8 bases from J, the junction kept 5 bases outside the gene matches. This CDR3 region has 13 residues. Germline V gives CDR1 SGHTA, CDR2 FQGTGA. In DNA form, the CDR3 reads TGTGCCAGCAGCCCATGGACAGGGGGAGGCTACACCTTC. Residues: CASSPWTGGGYTF.

V gene TRBV11-3 combines with J gene TRBJ2-5; 12 nucleotides agree with TRBD1. This CDR3 contains 16 residues. Germline CDR1 and CDR2: SGHNT and YENEEA. J was trimmed by 4 bases and V by 5 bases; bases with no gene match: 8. Here the CDR3 reads CASSPGQGALVETQYF. CDR3 DNA sequence: TGTGCCAGCAGCCCGGGACAGGGGGCGCTGGTAGAGACCCAGTACTTC.